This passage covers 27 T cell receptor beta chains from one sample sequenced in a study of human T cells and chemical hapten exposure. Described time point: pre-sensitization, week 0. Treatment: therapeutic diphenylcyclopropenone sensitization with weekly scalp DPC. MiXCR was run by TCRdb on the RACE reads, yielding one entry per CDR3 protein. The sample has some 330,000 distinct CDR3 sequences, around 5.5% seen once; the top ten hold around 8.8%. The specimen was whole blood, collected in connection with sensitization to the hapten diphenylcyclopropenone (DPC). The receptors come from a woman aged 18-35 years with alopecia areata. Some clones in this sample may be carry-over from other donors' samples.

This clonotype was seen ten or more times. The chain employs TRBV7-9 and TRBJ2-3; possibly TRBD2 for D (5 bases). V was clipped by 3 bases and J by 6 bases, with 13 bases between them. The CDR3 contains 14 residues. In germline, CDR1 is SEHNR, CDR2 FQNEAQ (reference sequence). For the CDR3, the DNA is TGTGCCAGCAGCTTGGACTTCGTTCGGGATACGCAGTATTTT. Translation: CASSLDFVRDTQYF.

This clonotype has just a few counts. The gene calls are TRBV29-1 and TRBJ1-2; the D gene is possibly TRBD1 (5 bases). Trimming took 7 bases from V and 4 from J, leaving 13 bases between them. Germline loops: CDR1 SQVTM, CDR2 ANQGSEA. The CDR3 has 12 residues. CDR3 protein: CSAGADFYGYTF. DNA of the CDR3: TGCAGCGCCGGGGCCGATTTCTATGGCTACACCTTC.

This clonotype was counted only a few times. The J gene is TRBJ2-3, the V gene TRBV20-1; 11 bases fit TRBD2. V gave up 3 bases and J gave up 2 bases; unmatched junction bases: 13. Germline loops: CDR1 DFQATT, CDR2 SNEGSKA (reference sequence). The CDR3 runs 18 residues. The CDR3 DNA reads TGCAGTGCTAGTAAGGGACTAGCGGCCGGAGATGCCACAGATACGCAGTATTTT. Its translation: CSASKGLAAGDATDTQYF.

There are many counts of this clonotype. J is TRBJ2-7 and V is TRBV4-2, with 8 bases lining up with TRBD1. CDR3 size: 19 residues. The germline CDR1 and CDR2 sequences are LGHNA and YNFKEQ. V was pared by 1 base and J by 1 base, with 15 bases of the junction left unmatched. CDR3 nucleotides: TGTGCCAGCAGCCAAGGGACGGACAGGGCGTTGGTCACTTCCTACGAGCAGTACTTC. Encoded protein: CASSQGTDRALVTSYEQYF.

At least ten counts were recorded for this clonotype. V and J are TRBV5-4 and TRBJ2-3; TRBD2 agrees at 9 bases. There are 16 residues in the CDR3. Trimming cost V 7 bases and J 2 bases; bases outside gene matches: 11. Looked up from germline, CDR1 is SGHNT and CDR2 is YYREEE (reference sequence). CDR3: CASSPGAGGPTDTQYF. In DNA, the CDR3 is TGTGCCAGCTCCCCTGGGGCGGGGGGGCCCACAGATACGCAGTATTTT.

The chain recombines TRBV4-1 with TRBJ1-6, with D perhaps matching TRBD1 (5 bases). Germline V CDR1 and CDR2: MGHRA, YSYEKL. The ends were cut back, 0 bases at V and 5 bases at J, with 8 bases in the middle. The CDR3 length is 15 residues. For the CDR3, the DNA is TGCGCCAGCAGCCAAGATAACAGGAATAATTCACCCCTCCACTTT. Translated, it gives CASSQDNRNNSPLHF.

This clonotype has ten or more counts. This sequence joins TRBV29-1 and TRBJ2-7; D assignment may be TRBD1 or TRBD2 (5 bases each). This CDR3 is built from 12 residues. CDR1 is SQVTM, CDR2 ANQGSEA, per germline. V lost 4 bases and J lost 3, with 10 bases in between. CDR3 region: CSVGDGIYEQYF. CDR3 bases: TGCAGCGTTGGGGACGGTATCTACGAGCAGTACTTC.

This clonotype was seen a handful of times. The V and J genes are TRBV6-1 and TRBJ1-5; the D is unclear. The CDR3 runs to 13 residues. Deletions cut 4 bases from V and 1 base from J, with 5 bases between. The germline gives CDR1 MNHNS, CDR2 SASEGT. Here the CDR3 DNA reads TGTGCCAGCAGTGGGAGCAGCAATCAGCCCCAGCATTTT. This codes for CASSGSSNQPQHF.

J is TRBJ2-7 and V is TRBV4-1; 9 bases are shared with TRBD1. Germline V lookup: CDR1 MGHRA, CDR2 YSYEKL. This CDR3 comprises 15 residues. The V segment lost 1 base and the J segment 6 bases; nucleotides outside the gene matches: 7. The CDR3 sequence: CASSQVGQGNREQYF. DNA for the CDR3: TGCGCCAGCAGCCAAGTGGGACAGGGAAACCGCGAGCAGTACTTC.

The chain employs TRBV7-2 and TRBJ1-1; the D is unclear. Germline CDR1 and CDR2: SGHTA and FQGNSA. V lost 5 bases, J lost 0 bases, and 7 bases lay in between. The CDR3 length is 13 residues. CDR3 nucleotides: TGTGCCAGCAGCATTATGATGAACACTGAAGCTTTCTTT. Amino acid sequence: CASSIMMNTEAFF.

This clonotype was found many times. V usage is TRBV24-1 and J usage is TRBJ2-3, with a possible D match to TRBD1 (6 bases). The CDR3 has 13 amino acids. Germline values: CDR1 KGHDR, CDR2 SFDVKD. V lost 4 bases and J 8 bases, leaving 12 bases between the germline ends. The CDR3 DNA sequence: TGTGCCACCAGTGACCACAGGGCCGGTACGCAGTATTTT. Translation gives CATSDHRAGTQYF.

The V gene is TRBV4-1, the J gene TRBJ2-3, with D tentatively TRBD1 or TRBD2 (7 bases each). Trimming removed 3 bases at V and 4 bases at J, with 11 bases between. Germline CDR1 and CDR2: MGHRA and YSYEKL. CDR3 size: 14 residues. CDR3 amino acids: CASSHPGGADTQYF. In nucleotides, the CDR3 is TGCGCCAGCAGCCACCCAGGGGGGGCAGATACGCAGTATTTT.

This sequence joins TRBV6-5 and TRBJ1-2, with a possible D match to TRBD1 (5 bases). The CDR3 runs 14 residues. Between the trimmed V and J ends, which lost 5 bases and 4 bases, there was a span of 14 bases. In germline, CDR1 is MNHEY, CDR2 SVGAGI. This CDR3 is CASSPGSRLYGYTF. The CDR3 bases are TGTGCCAGCAGTCCAGGGTCCCGACTCTATGGCTACACCTTC.

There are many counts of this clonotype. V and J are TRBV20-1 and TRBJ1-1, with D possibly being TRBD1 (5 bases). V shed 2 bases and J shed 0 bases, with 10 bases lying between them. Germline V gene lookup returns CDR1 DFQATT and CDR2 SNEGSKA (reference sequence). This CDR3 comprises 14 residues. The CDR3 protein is CSARNPGMNTEAFF. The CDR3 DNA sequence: TGCAGTGCTAGAAACCCAGGGATGAACACTGAAGCTTTCTTT.

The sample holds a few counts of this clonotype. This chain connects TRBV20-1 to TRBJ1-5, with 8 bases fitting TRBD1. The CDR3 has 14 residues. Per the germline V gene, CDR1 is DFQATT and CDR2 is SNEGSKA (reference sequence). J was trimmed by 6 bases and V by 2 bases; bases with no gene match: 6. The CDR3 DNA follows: TGCAGTGCTAGAATCCAGGGGGCAGTTCAGCCCCAGCATTTT. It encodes CSARIQGAVQPQHF.

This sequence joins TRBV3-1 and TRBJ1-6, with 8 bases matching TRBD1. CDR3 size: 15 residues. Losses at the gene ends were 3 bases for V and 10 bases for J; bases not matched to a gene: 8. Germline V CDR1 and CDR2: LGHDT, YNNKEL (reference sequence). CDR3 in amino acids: CASSQGNRGRSPLHF. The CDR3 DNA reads TGTGCCAGCAGCCAGGGTAACAGGGGGAGATCACCCCTCCACTTT.

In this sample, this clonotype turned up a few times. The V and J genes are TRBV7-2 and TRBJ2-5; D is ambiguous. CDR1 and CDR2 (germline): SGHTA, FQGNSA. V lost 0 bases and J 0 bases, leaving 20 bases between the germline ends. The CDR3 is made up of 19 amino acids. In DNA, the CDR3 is TGTGCCAGCAGCTTAGCGATTGGCGGCTTGCCCGGATACCAAGAGACCCAGTACTTC. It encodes CASSLAIGGLPGYQETQYF.

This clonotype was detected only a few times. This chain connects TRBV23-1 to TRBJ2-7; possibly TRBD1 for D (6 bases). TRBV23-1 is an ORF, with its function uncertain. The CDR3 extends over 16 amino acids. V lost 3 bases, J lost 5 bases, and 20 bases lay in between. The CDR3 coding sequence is TGCGCCAGCAGTCACGTGCGAGGGACATTCCGTAACGAGCAGTACTTC. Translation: CASSHVRGTFRNEQYF.

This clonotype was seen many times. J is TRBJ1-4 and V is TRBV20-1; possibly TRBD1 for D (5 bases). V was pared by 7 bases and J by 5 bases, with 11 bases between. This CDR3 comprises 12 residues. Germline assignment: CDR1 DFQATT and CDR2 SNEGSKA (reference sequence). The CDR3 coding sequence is TGCAGTGGGACGCAGGGAAATGAAAAACTGTTTTTT. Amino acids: CSGTQGNEKLFF.

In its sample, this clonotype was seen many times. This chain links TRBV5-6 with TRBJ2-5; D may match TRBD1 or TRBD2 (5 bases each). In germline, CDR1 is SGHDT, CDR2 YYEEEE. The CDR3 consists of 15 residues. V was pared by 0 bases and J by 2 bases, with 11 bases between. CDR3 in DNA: TGTGCCAGCAGCTTGGTAGGGACCGAACAAGAGACCCAGTACTTC. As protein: CASSLVGTEQETQYF.

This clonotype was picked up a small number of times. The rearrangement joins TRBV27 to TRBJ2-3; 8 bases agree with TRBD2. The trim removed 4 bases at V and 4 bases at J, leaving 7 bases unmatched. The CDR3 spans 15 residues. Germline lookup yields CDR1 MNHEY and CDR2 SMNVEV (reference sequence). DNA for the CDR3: TGTGCCAGCAGTTCGGGACTAGGTTTTGCAGATACGCAGTATTTT. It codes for CASSSGLGFADTQYF.

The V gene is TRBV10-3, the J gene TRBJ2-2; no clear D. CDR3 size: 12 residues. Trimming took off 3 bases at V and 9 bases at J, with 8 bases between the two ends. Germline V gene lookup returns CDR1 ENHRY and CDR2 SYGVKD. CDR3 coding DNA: TGTGCCATCAGTGACGGTTCCCGGGAGCTGTTTTTT. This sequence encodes CAISDGSRELFF.

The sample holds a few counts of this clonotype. The CDR3 nucleotides are TGTGCCAGCAGCTTGGCCCGTCGGCAGATAATCGTTAACTATGGCTACACCTTC. It codes for CASSLARRQIIVNYGYTF. The J gene is TRBJ1-2, the V gene TRBV5-6; D remains unclear. The CDR3 covers 18 residues. In germline, CDR1 is SGHDT, CDR2 YYEEEE. The ends were cut back, 0 bases at V and 1 base at J, with 19 bases in the middle.

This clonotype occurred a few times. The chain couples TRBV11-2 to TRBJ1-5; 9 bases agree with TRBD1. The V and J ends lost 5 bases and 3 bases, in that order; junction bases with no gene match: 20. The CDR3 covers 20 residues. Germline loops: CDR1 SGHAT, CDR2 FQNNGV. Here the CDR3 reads CASSPGPTGGAGVFNQPQHF. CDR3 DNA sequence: TGTGCCAGCAGCCCCGGCCCAACAGGGGGCGCGGGGGTGTTCAATCAGCCCCAGCATTTT.

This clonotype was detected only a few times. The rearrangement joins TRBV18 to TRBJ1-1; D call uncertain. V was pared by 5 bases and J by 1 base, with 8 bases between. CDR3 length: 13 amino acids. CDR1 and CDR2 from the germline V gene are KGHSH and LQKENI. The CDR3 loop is CASSDDGNTEAFF. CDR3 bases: TGTGCCAGCTCAGATGACGGGAACACTGAAGCTTTCTTT. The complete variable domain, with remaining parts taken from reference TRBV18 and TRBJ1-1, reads NAGVMQNPRHLVRRRGQEARLRCSPMKGHSHVYWYRQLPEEGLKFMVYLQKENIIDESGMPKERFSAEFPKEGPSILRIQQVVRGDSAAYFCASSDDGNTEAFFGQGTRLTVV.

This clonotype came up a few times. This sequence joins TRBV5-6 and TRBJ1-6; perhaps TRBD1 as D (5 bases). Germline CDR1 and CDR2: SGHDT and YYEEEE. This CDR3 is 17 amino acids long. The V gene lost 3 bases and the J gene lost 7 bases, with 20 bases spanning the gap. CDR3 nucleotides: TGTGCCAGCAGCTCCATGTCCCAGGGAAGGGGAAATTCACCCCTCCACTTT. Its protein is CASSSMSQGRGNSPLHF.

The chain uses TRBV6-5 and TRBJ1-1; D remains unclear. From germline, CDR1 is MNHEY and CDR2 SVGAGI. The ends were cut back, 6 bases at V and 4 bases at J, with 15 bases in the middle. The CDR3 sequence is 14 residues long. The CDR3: CASSLNTGRTEAFF. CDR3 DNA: TGTGCCAGCAGCTTAAACACCGGACGCACTGAAGCTTTCTTT.